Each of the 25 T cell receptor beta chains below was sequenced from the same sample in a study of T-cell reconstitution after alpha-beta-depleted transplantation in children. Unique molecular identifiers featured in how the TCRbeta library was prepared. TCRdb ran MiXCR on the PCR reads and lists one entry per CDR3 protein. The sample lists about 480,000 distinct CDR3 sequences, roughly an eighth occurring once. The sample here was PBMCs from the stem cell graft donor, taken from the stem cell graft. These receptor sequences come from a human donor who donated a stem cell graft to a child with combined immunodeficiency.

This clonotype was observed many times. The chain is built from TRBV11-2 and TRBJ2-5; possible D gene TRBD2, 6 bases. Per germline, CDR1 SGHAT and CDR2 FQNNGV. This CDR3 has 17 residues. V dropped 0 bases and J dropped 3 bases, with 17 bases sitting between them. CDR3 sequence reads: CASSLEGPWGEEETQYF. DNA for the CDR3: TGTGCCAGCAGCTTAGAGGGGCCTTGGGGGGAGGAAGAGACCCAGTACTTC.

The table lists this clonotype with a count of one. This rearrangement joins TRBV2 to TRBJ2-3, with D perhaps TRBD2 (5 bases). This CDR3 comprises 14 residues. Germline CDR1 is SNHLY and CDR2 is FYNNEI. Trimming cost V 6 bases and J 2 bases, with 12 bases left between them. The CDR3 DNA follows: TGTGCCAGCAGGTACAGCGGCCCCACAGATACGCAGTATTTT. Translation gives CASRYSGPTDTQYF.

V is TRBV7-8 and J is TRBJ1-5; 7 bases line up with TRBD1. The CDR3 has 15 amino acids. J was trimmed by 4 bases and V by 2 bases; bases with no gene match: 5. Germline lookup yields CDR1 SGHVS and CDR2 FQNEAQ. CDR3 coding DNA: TGTGCCAGCAGCTTATTTGCGACAGGGAATCAGCCCCAGCATTTT. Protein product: CASSLFATGNQPQHF. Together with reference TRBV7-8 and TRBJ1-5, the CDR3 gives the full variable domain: GAGVSQSPRYKVAKRGQDVALRCDPISGHVSLFWYQQALGQGPEFLTYFQNEAQLDKSGLPSDRFFAERPEGSVSTLKIQRTQQEDSAVYLCASSLFATGNQPQHFGDGTRLSIL.

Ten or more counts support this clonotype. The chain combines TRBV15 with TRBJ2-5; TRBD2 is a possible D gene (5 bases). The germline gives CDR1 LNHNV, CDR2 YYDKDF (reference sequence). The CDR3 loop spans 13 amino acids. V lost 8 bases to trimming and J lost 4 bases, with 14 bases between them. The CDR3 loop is CATAEGLRETQYF. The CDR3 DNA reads TGTGCCACCGCAGAGGGCCTGCGAGAGACCCAGTACTTC.

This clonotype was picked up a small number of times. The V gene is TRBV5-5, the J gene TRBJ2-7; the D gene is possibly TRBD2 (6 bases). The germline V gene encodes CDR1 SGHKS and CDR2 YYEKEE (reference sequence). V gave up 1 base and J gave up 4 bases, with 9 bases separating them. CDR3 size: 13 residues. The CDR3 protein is CASSLRESYEQYF. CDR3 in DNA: TGTGCCAGCAGCTTGCGGGAGTCATACGAGCAGTACTTC.

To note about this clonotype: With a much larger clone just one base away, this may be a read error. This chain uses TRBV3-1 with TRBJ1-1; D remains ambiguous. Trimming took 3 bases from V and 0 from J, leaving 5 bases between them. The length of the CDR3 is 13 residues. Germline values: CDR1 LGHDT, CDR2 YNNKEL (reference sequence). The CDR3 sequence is CASSQTLNTEAFF. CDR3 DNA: TGTGCCAGCAGCCAGACATTGAACACTGAAGCTTTCTTT.

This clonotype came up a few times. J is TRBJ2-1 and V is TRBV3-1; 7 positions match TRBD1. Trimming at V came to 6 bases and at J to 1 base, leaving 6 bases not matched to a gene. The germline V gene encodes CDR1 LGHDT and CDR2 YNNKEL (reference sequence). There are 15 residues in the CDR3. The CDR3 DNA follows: TGTGCCAGCAGTTTACCGGGACAGTCCTACAATGAGCAGTTCTTC. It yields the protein CASSLPGQSYNEQFF.

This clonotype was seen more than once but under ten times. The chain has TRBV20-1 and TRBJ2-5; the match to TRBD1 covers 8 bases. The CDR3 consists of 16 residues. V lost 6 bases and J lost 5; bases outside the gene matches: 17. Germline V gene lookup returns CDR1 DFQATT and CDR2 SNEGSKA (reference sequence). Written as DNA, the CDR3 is TGCAGTGCCCGGAGCCGAGACAGGGGCCGTTTGGAGACCCAGTACTTC. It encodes CSARSRDRGRLETQYF.

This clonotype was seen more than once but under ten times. CDR3 sequence: CASSQDLCEDEGCHETQYF. CDR3 nucleotide sequence: TGTGCCAGCAGCCAAGATCTATGTGAGGACGAAGGCTGCCACGAGACCCAGTACTTC. The chain has TRBV14 and TRBJ2-5; D is ambiguous. The germline gives CDR1 SGHDN, CDR2 FVKESK. Trimming pared 0 bases from V and 5 bases from J, leaving 25 bases between. The CDR3 has 19 residues. The entire variable domain, with the rest obtained from reference TRBV14 and TRBJ2-5, is as follows: EAGVTQFPSHSVIEKGQTVTLRCDPISGHDNLYWYRRVMGKEIKFLLHFVKESKQDESGMPNNRFLAERTGGTYSTLKVQPAELEDSGVYFCASSQDLCEDEGCHETQYFGPGTRLLVL.

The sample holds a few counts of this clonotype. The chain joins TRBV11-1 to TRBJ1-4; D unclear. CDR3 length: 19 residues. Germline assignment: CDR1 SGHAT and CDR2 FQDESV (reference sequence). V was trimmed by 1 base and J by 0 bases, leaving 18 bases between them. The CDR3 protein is CASSLVETGEPATNEKLFF. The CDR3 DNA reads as TGTGCCAGCAGCTTAGTGGAGACCGGGGAACCTGCAACTAATGAAAAACTGTTTTTT.

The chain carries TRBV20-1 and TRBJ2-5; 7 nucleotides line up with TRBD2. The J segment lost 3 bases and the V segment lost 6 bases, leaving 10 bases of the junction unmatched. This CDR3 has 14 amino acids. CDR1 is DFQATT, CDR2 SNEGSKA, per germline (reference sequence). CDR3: CSAPNPGREETQYF. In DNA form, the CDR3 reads TGCAGTGCCCCCAATCCGGGGAGGGAAGAGACCCAGTACTTC.

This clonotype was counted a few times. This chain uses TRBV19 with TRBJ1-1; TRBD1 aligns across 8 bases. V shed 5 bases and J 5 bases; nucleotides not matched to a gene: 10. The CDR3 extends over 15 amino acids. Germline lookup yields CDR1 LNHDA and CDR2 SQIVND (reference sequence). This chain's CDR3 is CASSPFDRGGTEAFF. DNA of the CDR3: TGTGCCAGTAGTCCGTTCGACAGGGGAGGAACTGAAGCTTTCTTT.

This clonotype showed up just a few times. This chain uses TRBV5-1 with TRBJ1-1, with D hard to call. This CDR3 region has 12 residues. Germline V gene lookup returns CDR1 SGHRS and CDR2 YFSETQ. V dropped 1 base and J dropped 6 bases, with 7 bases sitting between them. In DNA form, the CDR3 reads TGCGCCAGCAGCTTGAACGGCGCTGAAGCTTTCTTT. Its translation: CASSLNGAEAFF.

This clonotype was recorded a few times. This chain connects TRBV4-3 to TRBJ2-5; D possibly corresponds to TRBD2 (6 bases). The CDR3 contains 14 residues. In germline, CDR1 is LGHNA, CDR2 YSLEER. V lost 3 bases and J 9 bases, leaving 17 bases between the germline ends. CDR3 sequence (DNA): TGCGCCAGCAGCCACTCGACTGGAGGAGGGGCCCAGTACTTC. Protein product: CASSHSTGGGAQYF.

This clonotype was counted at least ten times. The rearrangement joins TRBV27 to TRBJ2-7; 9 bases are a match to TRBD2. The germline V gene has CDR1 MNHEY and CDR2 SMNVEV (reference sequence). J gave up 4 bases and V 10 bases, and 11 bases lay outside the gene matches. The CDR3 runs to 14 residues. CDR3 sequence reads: CATSLSGRGYEQYF. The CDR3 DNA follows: TGTGCCACGAGCCTTAGCGGGAGAGGTTACGAGCAGTACTTC.

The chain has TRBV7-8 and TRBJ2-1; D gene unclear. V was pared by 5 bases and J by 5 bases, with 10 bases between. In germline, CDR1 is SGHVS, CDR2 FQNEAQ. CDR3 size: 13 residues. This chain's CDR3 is CASSPLGDNEQFF. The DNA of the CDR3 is TGTGCCAGCAGCCCCCTAGGAGACAATGAGCAGTTCTTC.

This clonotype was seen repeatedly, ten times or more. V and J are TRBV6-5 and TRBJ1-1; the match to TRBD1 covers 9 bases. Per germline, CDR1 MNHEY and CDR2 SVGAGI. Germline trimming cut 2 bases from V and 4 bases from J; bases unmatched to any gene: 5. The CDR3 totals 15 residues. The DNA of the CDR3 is TGTGCCAGCAGTTACAGGACAGGGGTGTCCACTGAAGCTTTCTTT. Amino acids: CASSYRTGVSTEAFF.

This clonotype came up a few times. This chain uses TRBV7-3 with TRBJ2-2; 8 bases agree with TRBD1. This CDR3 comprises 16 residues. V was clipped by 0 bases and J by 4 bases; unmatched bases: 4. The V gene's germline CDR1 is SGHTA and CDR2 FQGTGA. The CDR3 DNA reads TGTGCCAGCAGCTTAACCCGGACAGGGTCCACCGGGGAGCTGTTTTTT. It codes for CASSLTRTGSTGELFF.

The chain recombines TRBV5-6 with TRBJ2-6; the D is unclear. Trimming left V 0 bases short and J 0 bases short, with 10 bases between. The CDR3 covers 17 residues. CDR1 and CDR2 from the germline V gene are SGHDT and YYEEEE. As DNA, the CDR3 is TGTGCCAGCAGCTTGGCCGGGCCAATCTCTGGGGCCAACGTCCTGACTTTC. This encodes CASSLAGPISGANVLTF. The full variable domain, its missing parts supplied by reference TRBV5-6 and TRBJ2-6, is DAGVTQSPTHLIKTRGQQVTLRCSPKSGHDTVSWYQQALGQGPQFIFQYYEEEERQRGNFPDRFSGHQFPNYSSELNVNALLLGDSALYLCASSLAGPISGANVLTFGAGSRLTVL.

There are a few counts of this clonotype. CDR3 bases: TGTGCCAGCAGCTTACCCGATACTAGCTATACAAGTAGGGATGAGCAGTTCTTC. Translated, it gives CASSLPDTSYTSRDEQFF. V usage is TRBV7-9 and J usage is TRBJ2-1; a possible D gene is TRBD2 (6 bases). Trimming stripped 2 bases from V and 8 bases from J, with 25 bases between. The CDR3 loop spans 18 amino acids. Germline CDR1 is SEHNR and CDR2 is FQNEAQ (reference sequence). Full variable domain (outside the CDR3, taken from reference TRBV7-9 and TRBJ2-1): DTGVSQNPRHKITKRGQNVTFRCDPISEHNRLYWYRQTLGQGPEFLTYFQNEAQLEKSRLLSDRFSAERPKGSFSTLEIQRTEQGDSAMYLCASSLPDTSYTSRDEQFFGPGTRLTVL.

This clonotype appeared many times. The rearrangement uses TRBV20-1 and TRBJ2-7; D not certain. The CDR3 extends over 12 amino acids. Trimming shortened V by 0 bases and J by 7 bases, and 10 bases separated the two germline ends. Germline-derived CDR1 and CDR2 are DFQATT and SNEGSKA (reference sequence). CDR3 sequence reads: CSARDLGFEQYF. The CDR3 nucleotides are TGCAGTGCTAGAGATTTGGGGTTTGAGCAGTACTTC.

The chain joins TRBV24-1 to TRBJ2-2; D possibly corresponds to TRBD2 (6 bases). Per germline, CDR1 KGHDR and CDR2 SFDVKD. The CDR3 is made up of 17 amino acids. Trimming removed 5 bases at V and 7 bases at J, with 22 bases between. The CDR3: CATSATSWSVGGGELFF. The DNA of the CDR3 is TGTGCCACCAGTGCCACTAGCTGGTCGGTTGGGGGCGGGGAGCTGTTTTTT.

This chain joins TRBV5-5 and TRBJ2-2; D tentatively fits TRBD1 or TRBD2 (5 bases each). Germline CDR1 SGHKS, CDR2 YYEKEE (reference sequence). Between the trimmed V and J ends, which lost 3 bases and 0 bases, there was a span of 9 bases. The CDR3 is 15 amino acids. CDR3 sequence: CASSWGGSNTGELFF. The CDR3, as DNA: TGTGCCAGCAGCTGGGGCGGGTCGAACACCGGGGAGCTGTTTTTT.

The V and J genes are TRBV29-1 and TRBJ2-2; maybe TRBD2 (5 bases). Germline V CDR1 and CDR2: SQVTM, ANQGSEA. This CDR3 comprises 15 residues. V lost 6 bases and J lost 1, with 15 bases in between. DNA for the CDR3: TGCAGCGTGAAACTCCGGGGTCTGAACACCGGGGAGCTGTTTTTT. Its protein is CSVKLRGLNTGELFF.

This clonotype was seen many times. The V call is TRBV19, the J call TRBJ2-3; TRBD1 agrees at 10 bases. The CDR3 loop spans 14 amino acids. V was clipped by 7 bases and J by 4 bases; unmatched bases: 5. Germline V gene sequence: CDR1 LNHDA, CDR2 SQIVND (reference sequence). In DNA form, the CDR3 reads TGTGCCAGTACCGCCGACAGGGGGCCAGATACGCAGTATTTT. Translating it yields CASTADRGPDTQYF.